The 17 T cell receptor beta chains presented below share a single source sample, sequenced in a study of blood T cell repertoires in COVID-19. Sequenced by immunoSEQ multiplex PCR; TCRdb stores in-frame clones only, minus some. The table records 160,000 or so clones, over 70% of them present only once. What was sequenced was peripheral blood. The receptors come from a man aged 55 to 70 with acute or convalescent COVID-19.

This clone was observed a single time. This chain connects TRBV3-1 (or the pseudogene TRBV3-2) to TRBJ2-7; the match to TRBD2 covers 8 bases. CDR3 length: 17 residues. Looked up from germline, CDR1 is LGHDT and CDR2 is YNNKEL (reference sequence). V shed 0 bases, J shed 4 bases, and the junction held 11 bases outside the gene matches. The CDR3 bases are TGTGCCAGCAGCCAAGATAGGTGGAGCGGGGGATCGTACGAGCAGTACTTC. It yields the protein CASSQDRWSGGSYEQYF.

V gene TRBV4-2 combines with J gene TRBJ2-5; the D gene is possibly TRBD2 (7 bases). CDR1 is LGHNA and CDR2 is YNFKEQ in the germline V gene. Deletions cut 2 bases from V and 5 bases from J, with 15 bases between. CDR3 length: 15 residues. CDR3 sequence: CASSQFLGGVETQYF. CDR3 coding DNA: TGTGCCAGCAGCCAATTCTTAGGGGGGGTGGAGACCCAGTACTTC.

CDR3 coding DNA: TGTGCCAGCAGTTACTCGAAGGGACTTGCCTCCTACAATGAGCAGTTCTTC. This encodes CASSYSKGLASYNEQFF. V usage is TRBV6-2 or TRBV6-3 and J usage is TRBJ2-1; D is perhaps TRBD2 (6 bases). The ends were cut back, 0 bases at V and 0 bases at J, with 12 bases in the middle. The germline gives CDR1 MNHEY, CDR2 SVGEGT. There are 17 residues in the CDR3.

The rearrangement links TRBV5-1 to TRBJ2-5; 8 positions match TRBD1. Germline CDR1 reads SGHRS; CDR2 reads YFSETQ. V lost 0 bases, J lost 2 bases, and 9 bases stayed unmatched. CDR3 length: 17 residues. The CDR3 sequence is CASSLALSGGRQETQYF. For the CDR3, the DNA is TGCGCCAGCAGCTTGGCCCTGTCAGGGGGCCGACAAGAGACCCAGTACTTC.

The chain carries TRBV19 and TRBJ1-2; no reliable D call. The CDR3 consists of 14 residues. Germline CDR1 and CDR2: LNHDA and SQIVND (reference sequence). V lost 4 bases and J 2 bases, leaving 11 bases between the germline ends. CDR3 amino acids: CASSTGIQNYGYTF. The CDR3, as DNA: TGTGCCAGTAGTACGGGAATACAAAACTATGGCTACACCTTC. The complete variable domain, with remaining parts taken from reference TRBV19 and TRBJ1-2, reads DGGITQSPKYLFRKEGQNVTLSCEQNLNHDAMYWYRQDPGQGLRLIYYSQIVNDFQKGDIAEGYSVSREKKESFPLTVTSAQKNPTAFYLCASSTGIQNYGYTFGSGTRLTVV.

This clone occurred once. The chain recombines TRBV19 with TRBJ1-1; 11 bases line up with TRBD1. The CDR3 covers 16 residues. After removal of 5 bases from V and 1 base from J, the junction contained 6 bases not matched to a gene. CDR1 is LNHDA, CDR2 SQIVND, per germline (reference sequence). The CDR3 reads CASSARDRGWNTEAFF. The CDR3 region has the DNA TGTGCCAGTAGTGCCCGGGACAGGGGGTGGAACACTGAAGCTTTCTTT.

The V call is TRBV30, the J call TRBJ1-5; 9 nucleotides agree with TRBD1. This CDR3 comprises 14 residues. Trimming took 5 bases from V and 2 from J; bases not matched to a gene: 4. Germline V lookup: CDR1 GTSNPN, CDR2 SVGIG (reference sequence). CDR3 region: CAWGTGLGNQPQHF. The CDR3 DNA follows: TGTGCCTGGGGGACAGGGTTAGGCAATCAGCCCCAGCATTTT.

The chain links TRBV5-1 to TRBJ2-3, with a weak D call TRBD2 (5 bases). The CDR3 covers 15 residues. CDR1 is SGHRS, CDR2 YFSETQ, per germline. Trimming took 4 bases from V and 6 from J, leaving 18 bases between them. CDR3 sequence reads: CASSGSGNPWDTQYF. For the CDR3, the DNA is TGCGCCAGCAGCGGGAGCGGCAATCCGTGGGATACGCAGTATTTT. Full variable domain (outside the CDR3, taken from reference TRBV5-1 and TRBJ2-3): KAGVTQTPRYLIKTRGQQVTLSCSPISGHRSVSWYQQTPGQGLQFLFEYFSETQRNKGNFPGRFSGRQFSNSRSEMNVSTLELGDSALYLCASSGSGNPWDTQYFGPGTRLTVL.

This rearrangement joins TRBV7-2 to TRBJ2-2, with TRBD2 matching 13 bases. The CDR3 spans 17 residues. Trimming took 5 bases from V and 8 from J; bases not matched to a gene: 11. Germline V CDR1 and CDR2: SGHTA, FQGNSA. The CDR3 loop reads CASSRGLAGPGAGELFF. As DNA, the CDR3 is TGTGCCAGCAGCCGGGGACTAGCGGGGCCCGGGGCTGGGGAGCTGTTTTTT.

A few counts support this clone. The chain uses TRBV7-9 and TRBJ1-4; D uncertain. The CDR3 spans 14 residues. V was clipped by 7 bases and J by 7 bases, with 16 bases between them. Germline-derived CDR1 and CDR2 are SEHNR and FQNEAQ (reference sequence). CDR3 loop: CASTQSRRGEKLFF. DNA of the CDR3: TGTGCCAGCACCCAATCGAGGCGCGGTGAAAAACTGTTTTTT.

This chain links TRBV18 with TRBJ1-1, with 7 bases aligning to TRBD1. The germline gives CDR1 KGHSH, CDR2 LQKENI. V trimming: 2 bases; J trimming: 1 base; junction bases outside the gene matches: 1. This CDR3 comprises 14 residues. The CDR3 DNA follows: TGTGCCAGCTCACCAAACAGGGGGAACACTGAAGCTTTCTTT. Protein: CASSPNRGNTEAFF.

This clone was seen only a few times. The chain recombines TRBV7-8 with TRBJ1-2; D is perhaps TRBD1 (5 bases). V lost 3 bases, J lost 4 bases, and 12 bases lay in between. Looked up from germline, CDR1 is SGHVS and CDR2 is FQNEAQ. The CDR3 length is 14 residues. CDR3 coding DNA: TGTGCCAGCAGCTTCACGGACACTGCCTATGGCTACACCTTC. This sequence encodes CASSFTDTAYGYTF.

The chain is built from TRBV6-5 and TRBJ1-3, with 8 bases identical to TRBD1. The CDR3 totals 16 residues. With V trimmed by 3 bases and J by 2 bases, 6 bases remained unmatched. Germline CDR1 reads MNHEY; CDR2 reads SVGAGI. The CDR3 sequence: CASSYSSQGAGNTIYF. CDR3 sequence (DNA): TGTGCCAGCAGTTATTCTTCACAGGGGGCTGGAAACACCATATATTTT.

V gene TRBV11-2 combines with J gene TRBJ2-3; TRBD2 agrees at 8 bases. The CDR3 sequence is 15 residues long. Germline CDR1 reads SGHAT; CDR2 reads FQNNGV. V lost 5 bases, J lost 1 base, and 5 bases stayed unmatched. The CDR3 region has the DNA TGTGCCAGCAGCCCCTCGGGGGGGCGCACAGATACGCAGTATTTT. It translates to CASSPSGGRTDTQYF. The entire variable domain, with the rest obtained from reference TRBV11-2 and TRBJ2-3, is as follows: EAGVAQSPRYKIIEKRQSVAFWCNPISGHATLYWYQQILGQGPKLLIQFQNNGVVDDSQLPKDRFSAERLKGVDSTLKIQPAKLEDSAVYLCASSPSGGRTDTQYFGPGTRLTVL.

V gene TRBV10-3 combines with J gene TRBJ2-5, with D perhaps matching TRBD2 (6 bases). Trimming removed 11 bases at V and 1 base at J, with 8 bases between. The V gene's germline CDR1 is ENHRY and CDR2 SYGVKD. This CDR3 is 11 amino acids long. The CDR3 sequence is CAAGSQETQYF. CDR3 nucleotide sequence: TGTGCCGCGGGGAGCCAAGAGACCCAGTACTTC.

The chain uses TRBV7-2 and TRBJ2-3, with unresolved D. Germline-derived CDR1 and CDR2 are SGHTA and FQGNSA. Trimming left V 0 bases short and J 4 bases short, with 8 bases between. The CDR3 has 14 residues. The CDR3 is CASSLAPQADTQYF. The CDR3 region has the DNA TGTGCCAGCAGCTTAGCCCCCCAGGCAGATACGCAGTATTTT.

On this clone: The DNA is omitted, as the CDR3 cannot be located on it reliably, and the CDR3 follows TCRdb's listing. CDR3 loop: CAWGRTLQRETQYF. The gene calls are TRBV30 and TRBJ2-5; the tabulated D call, TRBD2, remains unverified against the DNA. Germline CDR1 and CDR2: GTSNPN and SVGIG (reference sequence). Inclusive of both ends, the CDR3 amounts to 14 amino acids.